The 24 T cell receptor beta chains presented below share a single source sample, sequenced in a study of T cells after yellow fever vaccination. One entry per CDR3 protein, called by TCRdb with MiXCR from the 5' RACE reads. The repertoire holds almost 600,000 distinct CDR3 sequences, approximately 13% seen once, with around an eighth in the top ten. The source was PBMCs, collected on the day of the yellow fever booster vaccination. These receptors were obtained from a man aged 30-40 years who received the YFV17D yellow fever vaccine.

The chain combines TRBV6-1 with TRBJ2-3; TRBD1 matches 8 bases. This CDR3 comprises 15 residues. V shed 1 base and J 11 bases; nucleotides not matched to a gene: 11. CDR1 MNHNS and CDR2 SASEGT come from the germline V gene. The CDR3 DNA reads as TGTGCCAGCAGTGAAGACAGATTGACAGGGGCAAGGCAGTATTTT. Translation gives CASSEDRLTGARQYF.

The chain uses TRBV7-2 and TRBJ1-2; weak D call: TRBD1 (5 bases). V gave up 3 bases and J gave up 1 base, with 18 bases separating them. This CDR3 has 17 amino acids. CDR1 SGHTA and CDR2 FQGNSA come from the germline V gene. This chain's CDR3 is CASSFGTERLYNYGYTF. Written as DNA, the CDR3 is TGTGCCAGCAGCTTCGGGACGGAACGTCTATATAACTATGGCTACACCTTC.

This sequence joins TRBV2 and TRBJ1-5; D uncertain. Trimming shortened V by 7 bases and J by 2 bases, and 12 bases separated the two germline ends. The germline CDR1 and CDR2 sequences are SNHLY and FYNNEI. This CDR3 spans 14 amino acids. The CDR3 here is CASNQRQGNQPQHF. The CDR3 DNA is TGTGCCAGCAATCAACGTCAAGGCAATCAGCCCCAGCATTTT.

This clonotype was picked up a small number of times. The genes are TRBV29-1 and TRBJ2-3; 8 bases fit TRBD2. Germline trimming cut 1 base from V and 4 bases from J; bases unmatched to any gene: 10. This CDR3 is built from 16 residues. CDR1 SQVTM and CDR2 ANQGSEA come from the germline V gene. The CDR3 loop reads CSVEGGTGTRSDTQYF. DNA of the CDR3: TGCAGCGTTGAAGGGGGCACCGGGACTAGGTCAGATACGCAGTATTTT.

The chain joins TRBV30 to TRBJ2-1, with 13 bases aligning to TRBD2. The V segment lost 3 bases and the J segment 6 bases; nucleotides outside the gene matches: 2. Germline CDR1 and CDR2: GTSNPN and SVGIG (reference sequence). There are 14 residues in the CDR3. Here the CDR3 reads CAWRRLAGGNEQFF. The CDR3 DNA sequence: TGTGCCTGGAGGAGACTAGCGGGAGGCAATGAGCAGTTCTTC.

This clonotype was seen only a few times. The chain uses TRBV30 and TRBJ2-7, with TRBD1 matching over 7 bases. This CDR3 comprises 16 residues. With V trimmed by 0 bases and J by 0 bases, 8 bases remained unmatched. In germline, CDR1 is GTSNPN, CDR2 SVGIG (reference sequence). CDR3 DNA: TGTGCCTGGAGTGTATTAATGAGGGACAGCTCCTACGAGCAGTACTTC. It encodes CAWSVLMRDSSYEQYF.

This chain links TRBV7-2 with TRBJ2-3; D remains unclear. Between the trimmed V and J ends, which lost 5 bases and 4 bases, there was a span of 13 bases. The CDR3 loop spans 14 amino acids. Germline CDR1 SGHTA, CDR2 FQGNSA. The CDR3 here is CASSPIGLPDTQYF. The CDR3 region has the DNA TGTGCCAGCAGCCCGATTGGATTACCAGATACGCAGTATTTT.

About this clonotype: A read error is possible here, since a much larger clone lies one base away. The CDR3 DNA reads TGTGCCAGCAGCCAAGTAGGGGCCTTTTACGAGCAGTACTTC. Amino acid sequence: CASSQVGAFYEQYF. The chain uses TRBV14 and TRBJ2-1, with a weak D call TRBD1 (5 bases). The J call is in doubt because the DNA end fits TRBJ2-7 better. CDR3 length: 14 residues. Germline CDR1 is SGHDN and CDR2 is FVKESK.

This clonotype came up a few times. The chain links TRBV7-2 to TRBJ2-3; TRBD1 matches 10 bases. The ends lost 5 bases at V and 5 bases at J; junction bases unmatched: 4. Germline assignment: CDR1 SGHTA and CDR2 FQGNSA. The CDR3 contains 14 residues. The CDR3 DNA follows: TGTGCCAGCAGCCCCCGGACAGGGGGAGATACGCAGTATTTT. Its protein is CASSPRTGGDTQYF.

This clonotype was seen only a few times. The gene calls are TRBV10-3 and TRBJ1-5; D is possibly TRBD1 (5 bases). Germline V lookup: CDR1 ENHRY, CDR2 SYGVKD. V dropped 0 bases and J dropped 10 bases, with 7 bases sitting between them. This CDR3 is 12 amino acids long. The CDR3 reads CAISESDKPQHF. The CDR3 DNA reads as TGTGCCATCAGTGAGTCGGACAAACCCCAGCATTTT.

The sample holds a few counts of this clonotype. This rearrangement joins TRBV7-8 to TRBJ2-1; D is unclear. The germline V and J ends were trimmed by 7 bases and 8 bases, with 21 bases remaining between them. The CDR3 runs 15 residues. Germline CDR1 is SGHVS and CDR2 is FQNEAQ. The CDR3 sequence is CASTPPSERSDEQFF. DNA of the CDR3: TGTGCCAGCACCCCCCCCTCGGAGAGGAGCGATGAGCAGTTCTTC. Supplemented by reference TRBV7-8 and TRBJ2-1, the full variable domain reads GAGVSQSPRYKVAKRGQDVALRCDPISGHVSLFWYQQALGQGPEFLTYFQNEAQLDKSGLPSDRFFAERPEGSVSTLKIQRTQQEDSAVYLCASTPPSERSDEQFFGPGTRLTVL.

This clonotype has just a few counts. The chain joins TRBV12-3 or TRBV12-4 to TRBJ1-5; TRBD1 is a possible D gene (5 bases). The CDR3 contains 11 residues. Trimming shortened V by 3 bases and J by 11 bases, and 8 bases separated the two germline ends. The CDR3 loop reads CASSLGVAQHF. The DNA for the CDR3 is TGTGCCAGCAGTTTGGGGGTAGCCCAGCATTTT.

The V gene is TRBV6-2 or TRBV6-3, the J gene TRBJ2-7; D uncertain. Germline CDR1 is MNHEY and CDR2 is SVGEGT. Trimming left V 2 bases short and J 6 bases short, with 14 bases between. The CDR3 has 14 amino acids. CDR3 loop: CASSYRVIASEQYF. The CDR3 nucleotides are TGTGCCAGCAGTTACCGGGTGATCGCCTCCGAGCAGTACTTC.

This clonotype was counted only a few times. The rearrangement joins TRBV7-6 to TRBJ2-5, with a weak D call TRBD2 (5 bases). The CDR3 is made up of 16 amino acids. V lost 5 bases to trimming and J lost 5 bases, with 21 bases between them. The germline V gene has CDR1 SGHVS and CDR2 FNYEAQ. In nucleotides, the CDR3 is TGTGCCAGCAGCCCCCATACCGGTAGAACGGGGGAGACCCAGTACTTC. This sequence encodes CASSPHTGRTGETQYF.

The chain recombines TRBV10-3 with TRBJ1-1; 9 bases line up with TRBD1. CDR1 is ENHRY and CDR2 is SYGVKD in the germline V gene. V shed 4 bases and J 4 bases; nucleotides not matched to a gene: 7. The CDR3 loop spans 15 amino acids. CDR3 coding DNA: TGTGCCATCAGTGGAGGGGGACAGGGCGGCACTGAAGCTTTCTTT. Translating it yields CAISGGGQGGTEAFF.

This CDR3 is CASSQDPTTGELFF. The CDR3 nucleotides read TGTGCCAGCAGCCAAGACCCTACCACCGGGGAGCTGTTTTTT. The chain joins TRBV3-1 to TRBJ2-2, with no clear D. Germline CDR1 and CDR2: LGHDT and YNNKEL (reference sequence). The V end lost 0 bases, the J end lost 4 bases, and 6 bases lay between the germline ends. This CDR3 is built from 14 residues.

The gene calls are TRBV20-1 and TRBJ2-7, with 7 bases fitting TRBD2. Germline CDR1 reads DFQATT; CDR2 reads SNEGSKA (reference sequence). The V gene end was trimmed by 0 bases and the J gene end by 4 bases; junction bases not matched to a gene: 9. This CDR3 spans 15 amino acids. The chain's CDR3 is CSARDLTSAYYEQYF. CDR3 bases: TGCAGTGCTAGAGATCTAACTAGCGCTTATTACGAGCAGTACTTC.

This chain joins TRBV4-3 and TRBJ2-7, with D perhaps matching TRBD2 (6 bases). V was cut by 4 bases and J by 8 bases, with 18 bases left in between. The CDR3 is 14 residues long. Germline V lookup: CDR1 LGHNA, CDR2 YSLEER. The DNA for the CDR3 is TGCGCCAGCAGCCCTGGGGGACTGGGTTATAAGCAGTACTTC. This translates into CASSPGGLGYKQYF.

This clonotype has just a few counts. The chain links TRBV12-3 or TRBV12-4 to TRBJ2-3; 8 bases fit TRBD1. The CDR3 extends over 15 amino acids. The trim removed 4 bases at V and 2 bases at J, leaving 5 bases unmatched. This CDR3 reads CASSWGQVNTDTQYF. DNA of the CDR3: TGTGCCAGCAGTTGGGGACAGGTCAACACAGATACGCAGTATTTT.

This clonotype occurred a few times. The chain is built from TRBV2 and TRBJ2-7; 7 bases agree with TRBD2. Germline loops: CDR1 SNHLY, CDR2 FYNNEI. With 6 bases clipped from V and 6 bases from J, the junction kept 8 bases outside the gene matches. The CDR3 has 13 residues. The CDR3 bases are TGTGCCAGCAGCCGGGGGAGGGTGCTCGAGCAGTACTTC. This sequence encodes CASSRGRVLEQYF.

This clonotype was seen a few times. This chain connects TRBV19 to TRBJ2-5, with 11 bases identical to TRBD2. Germline CDR1 is LNHDA and CDR2 is SQIVND (reference sequence). Trimming cost V 8 bases and J 5 bases; bases outside gene matches: 10. The CDR3 has 15 amino acids. CDR3 sequence reads: CASRALAGVAETQYF. The CDR3 bases are TGTGCCAGTCGTGCACTAGCGGGAGTGGCGGAGACCCAGTACTTC. Looking up the rest from reference TRBV19 and TRBJ2-5 gives the full variable domain: DGGITQSPKYLFRKEGQNVTLSCEQNLNHDAMYWYRQDPGQGLRLIYYSQIVNDFQKGDIAEGYSVSREKKESFPLTVTSAQKNPTAFYLCASRALAGVAETQYFGPGTRLLVL.

This clonotype occurred a few times. V usage is TRBV12-3 or TRBV12-4 and J usage is TRBJ2-7; 13 bases align to TRBD2. The J segment lost 1 base and the V segment lost 6 bases, leaving 3 bases of the junction unmatched. CDR3 length equals 15 residues. The CDR3 DNA reads TGTGCCAGCAGAGGGGGACTAGCGGGATCCTACGAGCAGTACTTC. This translates into CASRGGLAGSYEQYF.

The chain joins TRBV7-6 to TRBJ2-5, with unresolved D. Per germline, CDR1 SGHVS and CDR2 FNYEAQ. Trimming removed 5 bases from V and 2 bases from J, with 12 bases in between. The CDR3 extends over 14 amino acids. CDR3 sequence (DNA): TGTGCCAGCAGCACCGGCCAACTACAAGAGACCCAGTACTTC. Its translation is CASSTGQLQETQYF.

Only a few counts were recorded for this clonotype. The chain joins TRBV7-8 to TRBJ1-2, with D hard to call. There are 15 residues in the CDR3. The V end was cut by 4 bases, the J end by 5 bases, with 17 bases between. Germline V gene data show CDR1 as SGHVS and CDR2 as FQNEAQ. The CDR3 is CASSSSWTLNYGYTF. The CDR3 nucleotides read TGTGCCAGCAGCTCAAGCTGGACCCTTAATTATGGCTACACCTTC. Based on the CDR3 plus reference TRBV7-8 and TRBJ1-2, the full variable domain is GAGVSQSPRYKVAKRGQDVALRCDPISGHVSLFWYQQALGQGPEFLTYFQNEAQLDKSGLPSDRFFAERPEGSVSTLKIQRTQQEDSAVYLCASSSSWTLNYGYTFGSGTRLTVV.